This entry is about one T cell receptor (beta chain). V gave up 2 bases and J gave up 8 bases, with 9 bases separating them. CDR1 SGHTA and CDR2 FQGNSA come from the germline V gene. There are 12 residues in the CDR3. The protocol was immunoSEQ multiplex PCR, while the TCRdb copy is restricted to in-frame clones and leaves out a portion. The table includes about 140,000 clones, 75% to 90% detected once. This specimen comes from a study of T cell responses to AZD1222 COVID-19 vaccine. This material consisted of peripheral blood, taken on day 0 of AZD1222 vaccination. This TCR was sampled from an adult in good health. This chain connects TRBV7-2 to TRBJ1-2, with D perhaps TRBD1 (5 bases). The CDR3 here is CASSLSWGGYTF. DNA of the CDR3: TGTGCCAGCAGCTTATCCTGGGGCGGCTACACCTTC.